This T cell receptor beta chain was sequenced in a study of T cells in Graves' hyperthyroidism and ophthalmopathy. As for the study in general: Specimen type is peripheral blood, collected at initial diagnosis prior to any treatment. The study's findings and limits: Most thyroid-expanded clonotypes above 0.001 were also found in blood. A 13 V-J signature model discriminated ophthalmopathy versus stable hyperthyroidism.

This clonotype was detected only a few times. Its antigen is not identified. Amplified regions were TCR beta CDR3 sequences from RNA transcripts. HTBI primers were employed in a first-round RT-PCR of the TCR CDR3. Using its own MiXCR run on the multiplex PCR reads, TCRdb lists one record per CDR3 protein. The sample has under 650,000 distinct CDR3 sequences; under 20% are singletons. Isolation of PBMCs was performed on around 9.8 ml fresh peripheral blood. The source of this sequence is a woman in her 30s with Graves' hyperthyroidism. Sample: blood.

Here the CDR3 reads CSARMGLGLNEQFF. The CDR3 nucleotides are TGCAGTGCCCGGATGGGACTAGGGTTGAATGAGCAGTTCTTC. The V and J genes are TRBV20-1 and TRBJ2-1, with 8 bases aligning to TRBD2. The germline CDR1 and CDR2 sequences are DFQATT and SNEGSKA (reference sequence). This CDR3 is built from 14 residues. Trimming at V came to 6 bases and at J to 7 bases, leaving 11 bases not matched to a gene.